The following is a T cell receptor beta chain sequence with its context. This entry belongs to a study of blood T cell repertoires in COVID-19. About the study: Italy, Spain and the United States were the sources of the convalescent and acute COVID-19 samples.

Methods used by the authors: Researchers report that nucleated cell counts were estimated from reference gene primer amplification. Using immunoSEQ multiplex PCR, the repertoire was profiled, and TCRdb retains in-frame clones only, with some absent. For V, J and clone size, that table is used; D and trimming come from the DNA. The table lists almost 400,000 clones, approximately 87% of them singletons. Germline CDR1 SGHVS, CDR2 FQNEAQ. V dropped 5 bases and J dropped 0; count of bases not matched to a gene: 7. The CDR3 runs 16 residues. This TCR was sampled from a woman in her fifties or sixties with COVID-19, enrolled during active disease. The gene calls are TRBV7-8 and TRBJ2-7; 10 nucleotides line up with TRBD2. The sample was peripheral blood. The CDR3 nucleotides are TGTGCCAGCAGCCCCAGAGCGGGGGGGAGCTCCTACGAGCAGTACTTC. Translation: CASSPRAGGSSYEQYF.